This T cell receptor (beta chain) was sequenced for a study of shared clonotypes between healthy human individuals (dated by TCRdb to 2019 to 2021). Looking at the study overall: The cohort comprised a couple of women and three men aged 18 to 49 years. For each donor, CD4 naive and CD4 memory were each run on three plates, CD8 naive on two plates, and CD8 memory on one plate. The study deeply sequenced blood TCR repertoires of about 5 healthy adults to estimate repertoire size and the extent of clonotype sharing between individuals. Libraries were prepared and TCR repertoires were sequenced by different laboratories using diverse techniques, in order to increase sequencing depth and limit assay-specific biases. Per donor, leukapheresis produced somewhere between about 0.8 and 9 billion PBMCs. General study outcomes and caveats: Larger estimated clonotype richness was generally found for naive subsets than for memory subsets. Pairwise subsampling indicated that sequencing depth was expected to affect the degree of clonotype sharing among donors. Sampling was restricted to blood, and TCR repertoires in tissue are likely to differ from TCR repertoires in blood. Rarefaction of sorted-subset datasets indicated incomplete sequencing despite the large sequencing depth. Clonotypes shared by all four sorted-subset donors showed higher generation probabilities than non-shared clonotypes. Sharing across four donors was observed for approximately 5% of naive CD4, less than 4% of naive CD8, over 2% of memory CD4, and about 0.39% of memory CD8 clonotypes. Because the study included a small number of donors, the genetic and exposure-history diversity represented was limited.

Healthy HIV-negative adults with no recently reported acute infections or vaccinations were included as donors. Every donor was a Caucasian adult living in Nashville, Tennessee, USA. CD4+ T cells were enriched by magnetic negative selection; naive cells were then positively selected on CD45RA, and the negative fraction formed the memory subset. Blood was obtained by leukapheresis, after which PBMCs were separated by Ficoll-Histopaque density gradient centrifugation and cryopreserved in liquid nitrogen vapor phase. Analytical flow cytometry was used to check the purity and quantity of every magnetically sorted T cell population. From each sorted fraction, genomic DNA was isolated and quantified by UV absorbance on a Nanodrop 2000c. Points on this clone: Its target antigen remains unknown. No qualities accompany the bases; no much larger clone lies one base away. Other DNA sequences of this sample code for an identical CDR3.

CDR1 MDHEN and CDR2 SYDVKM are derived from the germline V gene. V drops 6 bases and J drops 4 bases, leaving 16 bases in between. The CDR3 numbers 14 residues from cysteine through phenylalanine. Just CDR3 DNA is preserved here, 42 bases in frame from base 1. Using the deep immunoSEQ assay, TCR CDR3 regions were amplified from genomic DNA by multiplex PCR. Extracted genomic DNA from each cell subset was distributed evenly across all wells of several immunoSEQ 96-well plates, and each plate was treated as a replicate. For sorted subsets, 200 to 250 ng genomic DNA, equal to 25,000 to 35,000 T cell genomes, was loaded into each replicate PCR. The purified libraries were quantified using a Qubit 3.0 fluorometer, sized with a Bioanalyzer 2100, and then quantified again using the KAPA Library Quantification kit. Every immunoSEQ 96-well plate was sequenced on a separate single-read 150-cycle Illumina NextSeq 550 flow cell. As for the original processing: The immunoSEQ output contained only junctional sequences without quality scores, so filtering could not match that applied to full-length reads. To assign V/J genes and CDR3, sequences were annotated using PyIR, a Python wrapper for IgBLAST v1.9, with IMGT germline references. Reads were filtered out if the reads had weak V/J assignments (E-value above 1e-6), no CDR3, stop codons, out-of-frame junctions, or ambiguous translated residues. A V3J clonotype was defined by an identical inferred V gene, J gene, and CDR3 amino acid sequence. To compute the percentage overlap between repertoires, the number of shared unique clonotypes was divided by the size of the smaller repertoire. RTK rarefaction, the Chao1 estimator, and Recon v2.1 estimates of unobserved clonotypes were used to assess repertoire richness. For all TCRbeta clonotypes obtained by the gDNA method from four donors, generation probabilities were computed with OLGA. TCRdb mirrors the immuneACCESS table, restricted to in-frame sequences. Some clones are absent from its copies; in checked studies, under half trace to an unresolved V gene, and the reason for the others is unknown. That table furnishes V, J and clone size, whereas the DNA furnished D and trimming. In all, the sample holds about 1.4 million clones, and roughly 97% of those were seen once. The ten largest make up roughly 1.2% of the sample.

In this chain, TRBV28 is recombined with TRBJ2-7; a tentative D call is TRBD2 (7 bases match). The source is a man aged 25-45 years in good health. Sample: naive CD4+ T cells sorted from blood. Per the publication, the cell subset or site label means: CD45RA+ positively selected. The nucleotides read TGTGCCAGCAGCCCCGGGGGGCTCCTTTACGAGCAGTACTTC. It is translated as CASSPGGLLYEQYF.